One sample yielded the 29 T cell receptor beta chains listed below, sequenced in a study of T cell responses to AZD1222 COVID-19 vaccine (TCRdb year 2021). Library prep was done by the immunoSEQ multiplex PCR assay. TCRdb mirrors the immuneACCESS table, restricted to in-frame sequences. Some clones are absent from its copies; in checked studies, under half trace to an unresolved V gene, and the reason for the others is unknown. The sample has some 190,000 clones on record, about 93% of them singletons. Roughly 1.9% of the sample lies in the top ten. The sample's time point label, in plain terms: about 28 days (+/-7) after the second vaccine dose. The input for sequencing was peripheral blood, taken 28 days after the second AZD1222 dose. These receptors were taken from an adult who received the AZD1222 COVID-19 vaccine.

The chain links TRBV12-3 or TRBV12-4 to TRBJ1-1; D is undetermined. Deletions cut 3 bases from V and 3 bases from J, with 8 bases between. The CDR3 totals 13 residues. The CDR3 reads CASSFQAYTEAFF. The DNA of the CDR3 is TGTGCCAGCAGTTTCCAGGCGTACACTGAAGCTTTCTTT.

This clone occurred once. This chain connects TRBV6-1 to TRBJ1-5; D might be TRBD1 (6 bases). Germline-derived CDR1 and CDR2 are MNHNS and SASEGT. The V end lost 0 bases, the J end lost 7 bases, and 13 bases lay between the germline ends. The CDR3 has 15 amino acids. The CDR3 DNA sequence: TGTGCCAGCAGTGAAGCGGGACAACTAGGGCAGCCCCAGCATTTT. Protein: CASSEAGQLGQPQHF.

The chain joins TRBV28 to TRBJ2-7, with TRBD2 identical over 7 bases. Germline V CDR1 and CDR2: MDHEN, SYDVKM. The CDR3 contains 15 residues. Trimming removed 8 bases from V and 6 bases from J; junction bases left unmatched: 16. The CDR3 loop reads CASAGFSTSPSEQYF. CDR3 DNA: TGTGCCAGCGCTGGGTTCTCGACTAGCCCCAGCGAGCAGTACTTC.

The chain has TRBV19 and TRBJ1-1; TRBD1 is a possible D gene (5 bases). Trimming removed 7 bases at V and 4 bases at J, with 10 bases between. This CDR3 spans 12 amino acids. The germline CDR1 and CDR2 sequences are LNHDA and SQIVND (reference sequence). The CDR3 sequence: CASNSGGTEAFF. DNA for the CDR3: TGTGCCAGTAATAGCGGGGGCACTGAAGCTTTCTTT.

V gene TRBV21-1 combines with J gene TRBJ2-3; TRBD1 reflects the table's D call only, with no check against the DNA. TRBV21-1 is a listed pseudogene. CDR3 length: 14 amino acids. In DNA form, the CDR3 reads TGTGCCAGCAGCAATCAGGGTAGCACAGATACGCAGTATTTT. Its protein product is CASSNQGSTDTQYF.

The rearrangement links TRBV9 to TRBJ1-5, with a possible D match to TRBD1 (6 bases). Between the trimmed V and J ends, which lost 4 bases and 9 bases, there was a span of 17 bases. The CDR3 length is 14 residues. Looked up from germline, CDR1 is SGDLS and CDR2 is YYNGEE. The CDR3 protein is CASSPTGAGWPQHF. The DNA for the CDR3 is TGTGCCAGCAGCCCAACGGGGGCCGGCTGGCCCCAGCATTTT.

CDR3 residues: CASSTPPQDRGWGYGYTF. CDR3 nucleotide sequence: TGTGCCAGTAGCACGCCCCCACAAGACAGGGGCTGGGGCTATGGCTACACCTTC. V usage is TRBV19 and J usage is TRBJ1-2, with 8 bases that match TRBD1. The CDR3 loop spans 18 amino acids. Germline CDR1 reads LNHDA; CDR2 reads SQIVND (reference sequence). Trimming removed 6 bases from V and 4 bases from J; junction bases left unmatched: 19. The variable domain in full, completed from reference TRBV19 and TRBJ1-2, reads DGGITQSPKYLFRKEGQNVTLSCEQNLNHDAMYWYRQDPGQGLRLIYYSQIVNDFQKGDIAEGYSVSREKKESFPLTVTSAQKNPTAFYLCASSTPPQDRGWGYGYTFGSGTRLTVV.

The V gene is TRBV3-1 (or the pseudogene TRBV3-2), the J gene TRBJ1-6; no clear D. The V gene's germline CDR1 is LGHDT and CDR2 YNNKEL (reference sequence). Trimming stripped 0 bases from V and 4 bases from J, with 13 bases between. The CDR3 has 17 residues. CDR3 amino acids: CASSQDPGAAYNSPLHF. Here the CDR3 DNA reads TGTGCCAGCAGCCAAGATCCAGGAGCTGCGTATAATTCACCCCTCCACTTT.

The chain carries TRBV5-6 and TRBJ2-3, with D uncertain. This CDR3 has 14 amino acids. Trimming left V 4 bases short and J 2 bases short, with 11 bases between. Germline assignment: CDR1 SGHDT and CDR2 YYEEEE. The CDR3 region is CASSTGRFTDTQYF. The CDR3 DNA is TGTGCCAGCAGCACCGGACGGTTCACAGATACGCAGTATTTT.

J is TRBJ1-4 and V is TRBV5-1, with 7 bases matching TRBD1. Trimming removed 2 bases from V and 4 bases from J; junction bases left unmatched: 2. Germline values: CDR1 SGHRS, CDR2 YFSETQ. The CDR3 is 14 residues long. CDR3 sequence (DNA): TGCGCCAGCAGCTTCAACAGGGGTAATGAAAAACTGTTTTTT. It encodes CASSFNRGNEKLFF. The full variable domain, rest sourced from reference TRBV5-1 and TRBJ1-4, is KAGVTQTPRYLIKTRGQQVTLSCSPISGHRSVSWYQQTPGQGLQFLFEYFSETQRNKGNFPGRFSGRQFSNSRSEMNVSTLELGDSALYLCASSFNRGNEKLFFGSGTQLSVL.

DNA for the CDR3: TGTGCCAGCAGTTCTATACCAGCCGGTCTTTGGACCCAGTACTTC. Protein: CASSSIPAGLWTQYF. The chain couples TRBV27 to TRBJ2-5; D remains ambiguous. The CDR3 loop spans 15 amino acids. The germline V gene has CDR1 MNHEY and CDR2 SMNVEV (reference sequence). Trimming removed 4 bases at V and 7 bases at J, with 19 bases between.

Remarks on this clone: The germline gene is not matched at one end of the junction; a read error may be the cause. The rearrangement joins TRBV2 to TRBJ1-3; 8 nucleotides line up with TRBD1. The germline V gene has CDR1 SNHLY and CDR2 FYNNEI. The CDR3 is made up of 14 amino acids. This chain's CDR3 is CASTEQGAGNTIYF. CDR3 DNA: TGTGCCAGCACTGAACAGGGGGCTGGAAACACCATATATTTT.

The gene calls are TRBV14 and TRBJ1-3, with TRBD1 as a possible D gene (5 bases). The CDR3 covers 15 residues. CDR1 is SGHDN, CDR2 FVKESK, per germline. Trimming took 4 bases from V and 1 from J, leaving 11 bases between them. CDR3 DNA: TGTGCCAGCAGCCCAACAGGCGCGTCTGGAAACACCATATATTTT. It codes for CASSPTGASGNTIYF.

This clone appeared once. The chain is built from TRBV5-4 and TRBJ2-3; 8 nucleotides match TRBD2. V gave up 4 bases and J gave up 1 base; unmatched junction bases: 8. Germline V gene lookup returns CDR1 SGHNT and CDR2 YYREEE (reference sequence). The CDR3 contains 16 residues. Written as DNA, the CDR3 is TGTGCCAGCAGCCCTCCTAAGACTAGCGGCACAGATACGCAGTATTTT. Protein product: CASSPPKTSGTDTQYF.

This chain connects TRBV20-1 to TRBJ1-4; 7 bases line up with TRBD1. The junction had 14 bases not matched to a gene; V was cut back by 6 bases and J by 7 bases. The germline gives CDR1 DFQATT, CDR2 SNEGSKA (reference sequence). The CDR3 is 15 residues long. In DNA, the CDR3 is TGCAGTGCAAGTAACTCACGGGACAGCTTTGAAAAACTGTTTTTT. Translated, it gives CSASNSRDSFEKLFF.

The gene calls are TRBV5-1 and TRBJ1-4, with D possibly TRBD1 on 5 matching bases. CDR3 length equals 15 residues. Germline loops: CDR1 SGHRS, CDR2 YFSETQ. Deletions cut 2 bases from V and 3 bases from J, with 11 bases between. CDR3 sequence (DNA): TGCGCCAGCAGCTTTGAAGGGGCGTCTAATGAAAAACTGTTTTTT. This gives the protein CASSFEGASNEKLFF.

The chain combines TRBV6-5 with TRBJ2-7; D is unclear. There are 15 residues in the CDR3. Germline lookup yields CDR1 MNHEY and CDR2 SVGAGI. The ends were cut back, 5 bases at V and 3 bases at J, with 17 bases in the middle. The CDR3 DNA is TGTGCCAGCAGTCCTCGACAAGATCGAGTCTACGAGCAGTACTTC. Translated, it gives CASSPRQDRVYEQYF.

The J gene is TRBJ1-1, the V gene TRBV6-2 or TRBV6-3; 8 nucleotides agree with TRBD1. With V trimmed by 5 bases and J by 4 bases, 6 bases remained unmatched. Germline V gene lookup returns CDR1 MNHEY and CDR2 SVGEGT. The CDR3 runs 14 residues. For the CDR3, the DNA is TGTGCCAGCAGTCGCGGACAGGGTGGCACTGAAGCTTTCTTT. Translation gives CASSRGQGGTEAFF.

This chain links TRBV4-2 with TRBJ2-1, with D uncertain. This CDR3 contains 15 residues. CDR1 is LGHNA, CDR2 YNFKEQ, per germline. V lost 0 bases to trimming and J lost 5 bases, with 11 bases between them. The CDR3 sequence: CASSQDRAVHNEQFF. The DNA for the CDR3 is TGTGCCAGCAGCCAAGATCGGGCGGTCCACAATGAGCAGTTCTTC.

This chain joins TRBV6-6 and TRBJ2-1; 9 bases are a match to TRBD2. The CDR3 spans 13 residues. Germline lookup yields CDR1 MNHNY and CDR2 SVGAGI (reference sequence). The V gene end was trimmed by 8 bases and the J gene end by 6 bases; junction bases not matched to a gene: 5. The CDR3 DNA is TGTGCCAGCGGTAGCGGGGGCACCAATGAGCAGTTCTTC. It yields the protein CASGSGGTNEQFF.

V is TRBV25-1 and J is TRBJ1-6; D is perhaps TRBD1 (5 bases). V was shortened by 3 bases and J by 6 bases, with 15 bases between the two germline ends. From germline, CDR1 is MGHDK and CDR2 SYGVNS. The CDR3 sequence is 16 residues long. This chain's CDR3 is CASSDSMTDLNSPLHF. The CDR3, as DNA: TGTGCCAGCAGTGACAGTATGACAGATCTTAATTCACCCCTCCACTTT.

This clone was seen just once. The CDR3 bases are TGTGCCAGCAGTTCGCTGGGACAGTACCAAGAGACCCAGTACTTC. Encoded protein: CASSSLGQYQETQYF. V and J are TRBV28 and TRBJ2-5; 7 positions agree with TRBD1. There are 15 residues in the CDR3. The V gene end was trimmed by 4 bases and the J gene end by 0 bases; junction bases not matched to a gene: 5. Germline lookup yields CDR1 MDHEN and CDR2 SYDVKM.

This sequence joins TRBV11-1 and TRBJ2-7; D is ambiguous. This CDR3 has 13 residues. V lost 6 bases and J lost 1, with 10 bases in between. Germline V lookup: CDR1 SGHAT, CDR2 FQDESV (reference sequence). The CDR3 sequence is CASSSTSSYEQYF. CDR3 bases: TGTGCCAGCAGTTCGACCTCATCCTACGAGCAGTACTTC.

J is TRBJ2-3 and V is TRBV2, with D possibly matching TRBD1 (6 bases). The germline V gene has CDR1 SNHLY and CDR2 FYNNEI. V shed 4 bases and J shed 5 bases, with 13 bases lying between them. This CDR3 region has 14 residues. The CDR3 coding sequence is TGTGCCAGCAGTGGGGGGCCCCTGGGAGATACGCAGTATTTT. This encodes CASSGGPLGDTQYF. The full variable domain, in which reference TRBV2 and TRBJ2-3 provide the parts outside the CDR3, is EPEVTQTPSHQVTQMGQEVILRCVPISNHLYFYWYRQILGQKVEFLVSFYNNEISEKSEIFDDQFSVERPDGSNFTLKIRSTKLEDSAMYFCASSGGPLGDTQYFGPGTRLTVL.

The V call is TRBV10-3, the J call TRBJ1-4; 8 bases line up with TRBD1. This CDR3 is built from 11 residues. The V gene end was trimmed by 10 bases and the J gene end by 12 bases; junction bases not matched to a gene: 7. The germline CDR1 and CDR2 sequences are ENHRY and SYGVKD. The CDR3 DNA sequence: TGTGCCACATCAACAGGGGGAGAACTGTTTTTT. Translating it yields CATSTGGELFF.

The chain joins TRBV10-3 to TRBJ2-5; TRBD1 matches at 8 bases. V lost 3 bases to trimming and J lost 4 bases; unmatched junction nucleotides: 7. Germline V gene lookup returns CDR1 ENHRY and CDR2 SYGVKD. The length of the CDR3 is 15 residues. The CDR3: CAISDNQGAGETQYF. CDR3 nucleotides: TGTGCCATCAGTGACAATCAGGGGGCGGGAGAGACCCAGTACTTC.

The chain couples TRBV5-8 to TRBJ1-1; D gene ambiguous. Germline CDR1 reads SGHTS; CDR2 reads YDEGEE. The CDR3 sequence is 13 residues long. The V and J ends lost 1 base and 0 bases respectively, with 4 bases between them. The CDR3 here is CASSLYMNTEAFF. CDR3 in DNA: TGTGCCAGCAGCTTGTACATGAACACTGAAGCTTTCTTT.

This rearrangement joins TRBV24-1 to TRBJ1-1; D gene unclear. Deletions cut 0 bases from V and 0 bases from J, with 10 bases between. The germline V gene has CDR1 KGHDR and CDR2 SFDVKD. This CDR3 is built from 16 residues. The CDR3 nucleotides read TGTGCCACCAGTGATTTGCACAGCCTCATGAACACTGAAGCTTTCTTT. Its translation is CATSDLHSLMNTEAFF.

This chain uses TRBV27 with TRBJ2-3; 10 positions match TRBD2. Germline-derived CDR1 and CDR2 are MNHEY and SMNVEV (reference sequence). This CDR3 has 16 residues. V lost 6 bases and J lost 2; bases outside the gene matches: 8. The CDR3, as DNA: TGTGCCAGCAGACCGAGACTAGCGGGCTACACAGATACGCAGTATTTT. It codes for CASRPRLAGYTDTQYF.